Given below is one T cell receptor beta chain in context. Its target is not known. This sample was included in a study of T cell responses to AZD1222 COVID-19 vaccine. Study-level points and caveats: The study reported that nearly half of spike-specific TCRs target unmutated variant regions. After two AZD1222 doses, spike-specific TCR breadth and depth rose versus day 0. Donors were largely white British and mainly female; clonal diversity was possibly underestimated.

Sequencing was performed with immunoSEQ multiplex PCR; in TCRdb, only in-frame clones are kept and a portion is missing. The data contain fewer than 150,000 clones, under 90% of them seen just once; the ten biggest clones take up 1.6%. The CDR3 length is 15 residues. The J segment lost 7 bases and the V segment lost 2 bases, leaving 6 bases of the junction unmatched. Germline CDR1 is SGDLS and CDR2 is YYNGEE. This chain connects TRBV9 to TRBJ1-6; 7 bases align to TRBD1. The TCR comes from an adult who received the AZD1222 COVID-19 vaccine. The source material was peripheral blood, sampled 28 days after the second AZD1222 dose. The CDR3 nucleotides are TGTGCCAGCAGCGTTTCGACAGGGTCAAATTCACCCCTCCACTTT. Translating it yields CASSVSTGSNSPLHF.